The rows below give T cell receptor beta chains drawn from one sample of a study of blood T cell repertoires in COVID-19. Repertoires were generated with immunoSEQ multiplex PCR, while TCRdb's copy carries only in-frame clones and drops some. The table shows some 30,000 clones, with 89% occurring only once. The specimen sequenced was peripheral blood. The origin of the receptors is a man older than 75 with acute or convalescent COVID-19. Each CDR3 is given with its conserved first and last residue. The order of the fields is J gene, clone size, D gene, V gene, CDR3 DNA, CDR3 protein. A D gene is named only where the DNA matches it firmly. A clone size is listed for some rows: how often the clone was seen (once, few, many), or a class if it is expanded.

>TRBJ2-1|.|.|TRBV18
TGTGCCAGCTCACCATATGTTCCGTCGGGAGCTCTCAATGAGCAGTTCTTC
CASSPYVPSGALNEQFF
>TRBJ2-1|.|TRBD1|TRBV7-8
TGTGCCAGCAGCTTAGTGCGAACTTTGACAGGGGGTATCTACAATGAGCAGTTCTTC
CASSLVRTLTGGIYNEQFF
>TRBJ2-7|.|TRBD1|TRBV7-8
TGTGCCAGCAGCTCACGACAGGGGATGACGAACGAGCAGTACTTC
CASSSRQGMTNEQYF
>TRBJ1-2|.|.|TRBV29-1
TGCAGCCCTGAGGGCTACACCTTC
CSPEGYTF
>TRBJ1-2|.|TRBD1|TRBV18
TGTGCCAGCTCACAAGGACAGGCGGTGGGAGGCTACACCTTC
CASSQGQAVGGYTF
>TRBJ2-2|.|.|TRBV20-1
TGCAGTGCTAGTTCAGGAGCTGCGGGAAGGGTTCCCGGGGAGCTGTTTTTT
CSASSGAAGRVPGELFF
>TRBJ1-6|.|TRBD1|TRBV5-1
TGCGCCAGCAGCCGGGACGGACAGGGCATTAATTCACCCCTCCACTTT
CASSRDGQGINSPLHF
>TRBJ2-4|.|TRBD2|TRBV5-1
TGCGCCAGCAGCTCCCCGGCTAGCGGGAGGGGGAAAAACATTCAGTACTTC
CASSSPASGRGKNIQYF
>TRBJ2-7|.|TRBD1|TRBV28
TGTGCCAGCAGTTTCCCTGGACAGGCCTACGAGCAGTACTTC
CASSFPGQAYEQYF
>TRBJ2-3|.|TRBD2|TRBV11-2
TGTGCCAGCAGCTTAGATTATAGCCTACTAGCGGGAGCCCCGGATACGCAGTATTTT
CASSLDYSLLAGAPDTQYF
>TRBJ1-4|.|.|TRBV24-1
TGTGCCACCAGTGATCCAAATCAGGGAAATGAAAAACTGTTTTTT
CATSDPNQGNEKLFF
>TRBJ1-2|.|.|TRBV10-2
TGCGCCAGCAGTGACCCAGGAAGGTATGGCTACACCTTC
CASSDPGRYGYTF
>TRBJ1-5|.|.|TRBV7-2
TGTGCCAGCAGCTCACAGGCGTATAGCAATCAGCCCCAGCATTTT
CASSSQAYSNQPQHF
>TRBJ2-1|.|.|TRBV5-1
TGCGCCAGCAGCTTGGAGGGGGTTCCCATCTACAATGAGCAGTTCTTC
CASSLEGVPIYNEQFF
>TRBJ2-7|few|TRBD2|TRBV6-2/TRBV6-3
TGTGCCAGCAGTTACACCCGACTAGCGGGAGGACGGAACTACGAGCAGTACTTC
CASSYTRLAGGRNYEQYF
>TRBJ1-5|.|TRBD1|TRBV25-1
TGTGCCAGCAGTGAGGGACAGGGGGAGAGTCAGCCCCAGCATTTT
CASSEGQGESQPQHF
>TRBJ1-1|.|.|TRBV5-1
TGCGCCAGCAGCCCGCTGAAAAACGAGGGCACTGAAGCTTTCTTT
CASSPLKNEGTEAFF
>TRBJ2-4|.|TRBD2|TRBV27
TGTGCCAGCAGTTTGGCGGGAGGGTCGAACATTCAGTACTTC
CASSLAGGSNIQYF
>TRBJ2-1|.|TRBD2|TRBV11-3
TGTGCCAGCAGCCCACAAGCGGGAAGGGACAATGAGCAGTTCTTC
CASSPQAGRDNEQFF
>TRBJ2-7|.|.|TRBV18
TGTGCCAGCTCACCACAGGGGCCCTACGAGCAGTACTTC
CASSPQGPYEQYF
>TRBJ1-4|once|TRBD1|TRBV11-2
TGTGCCAGCAGCTCGTTCCGGGACAGGCTTAATGAAAAACTGTTTTTT
CASSSFRDRLNEKLFF
>TRBJ1-4|.|.|TRBV5-1
TGCGCCAGCAGATCAGGGGTTGCAACTAATGAAAAACTGTTTTTT
CASRSGVATNEKLFF
>TRBJ2-5|once|TRBD2|TRBV28
TGTGCCAGCAGTTTCACCTCTTGGGTCGGGGGGGAGACCCAGTACTTC
CASSFTSWVGGETQYF
>TRBJ1-1|.|.|TRBV5-1
TGCGCCAGCAGCTCGACAGGGAACACTGAAGCTTTCTTT
CASSSTGNTEAFF
>TRBJ2-2|few|.|TRBV5-4
TGTGCCAGCAGCGTAAATTTTGGAGGAGACACCGGGGAGCTGTTTTTT
CASSVNFGGDTGELFF
>TRBJ1-2|.|.|TRBV7-2
TGTGCCAGCAGCTCCCCGGTCGGCGGTGGCTACACCTTC
CASSSPVGGGYTF
>TRBJ2-3|.|.|TRBV7-8
TGTGCCAGCAGCTTAGTGCAGGGCCACGGCACAGATACGCAGTATTTT
CASSLVQGHGTDTQYF
>TRBJ2-5|.|.|TRBV12-3/TRBV12-4
TGTGCCAGGGGGGGGACCCAGTACTTC
CARGGTQYF
>TRBJ2-3|.|.|TRBV18
TGTGCCAGCTCACCATCTGTACGCGACAGAGACACAGATACGCAGTATTTT
CASSPSVRDRDTDTQYF
>TRBJ1-2|.|.|TRBV27
TGTGCCAGCAGTTTGAACAGGGAACATGGCTACACCTTC
CASSLNREHGYTF
>TRBJ1-5|.|.|TRBV30
TGTGCCTGGAGTGTACAGGGCAGGCCTGATCAGCCCCAGCATTTT
CAWSVQGRPDQPQHF
>TRBJ1-6|.|.|TRBV5-1
TGCGCCAGCAGATTAGGACAGCAGAATTCACCCCTCCACTTT
CASRLGQQNSPLHF
>TRBJ1-1|.|TRBD1|TRBV10-3
TGTGCCATCAGAAGGGGACAGGGGGCCACTGAAGCTTTCTTT
CAIRRGQGATEAFF
>TRBJ2-1|.|TRBD2|TRBV24-1
TGTGCCACCAGTGATCAGAGCGGGAGGGTTTCCTACAATGAGCAGTTCTTC
CATSDQSGRVSYNEQFF
>TRBJ1-1|.|.|TRBV19
TGTGCCAGTAGTATAGTCGGGTTCCCAAACACTGAAGCTTTCTTT
CASSIVGFPNTEAFF
>TRBJ2-1|.|TRBD2|TRBV19
TGTGCCAGTAGTAGGCTAGCGGGACTCTTAGGCAATGAGCAGTTCTTC
CASSRLAGLLGNEQFF
>TRBJ1-5|.|.|TRBV4-2
TGTGCCAGCAGCCAAAGTATGGCGGGCCGAAATCAGCCCCAGCATTTT
CASSQSMAGRNQPQHF
>TRBJ2-2|.|TRBD2|TRBV30
TGTGCCTGGAACCCGGGACTATCTTACGGGGAGCTGTTTTTT
CAWNPGLSYGELFF
>TRBJ2-7|.|.|TRBV20-1
TGCAGTGCTAGTGGTAGCGGAGCCTACGGCCAGCAGTACTTC
CSASGSGAYGQQYF
>TRBJ2-7|.|TRBD2|TRBV2
TGTGCCAGCAGTGAAATGGGACTACTATACGAGCAGTACTTC
CASSEMGLLYEQYF
>TRBJ2-7|.|.|TRBV5-1
TGCGCCAGCAGCTTCGGCGACAGGTCAGCTTCTTACGAGCAGTACTTC
CASSFGDRSASYEQYF
>TRBJ2-1|.|.|TRBV6-1
TGTGCCAGCAGTGAAGAGGTTAGCTGGAATGAGCAGTTCTTC
CASSEEVSWNEQFF
>TRBJ2-5|.|.|TRBV18
TGTGCCAGCTCACAGGATCAGGCCGCGGAGACCCAGTACTTC
CASSQDQAAETQYF
>TRBJ1-1|.|.|TRBV3-1/TRBV3-2
TGTGCCAGCAGCCAACGGCGTAGCGACACTGAAGCTTTCTTT
CASSQRRSDTEAFF
>TRBJ1-3|.|.|TRBV6-6
TGTGCCAGCAGGCAAACAGCGGACTCTGGAAACACCATATATTTT
CASRQTADSGNTIYF
>TRBJ2-7|once|.|TRBV11-3
TGTGCCAGCAGCCCGCGGGACCGGGACTACGAGCAGTACTTC
CASSPRDRDYEQYF
>TRBJ2-3|once|TRBD2|TRBV2
TGTGCCAGCAGTGAAGGACTAGCGGGTTTAGATACGCAGTATTTT
CASSEGLAGLDTQYF
>TRBJ2-5|.|.|TRBV11-2
TGTGCCAGCAGCCTCGGGGTAGCGAGAGAGACCCAGTACTTC
CASSLGVARETQYF
>TRBJ2-7|.|.|TRBV7-2
TGTGCCAGCAGCTTAGTCAGTTCCTACGAGCAGTACTTC
CASSLVSSYEQYF
>TRBJ2-7|.|.|TRBV7-2
TGTGCCAGCAGCTTAGACAGGGTTAATTACGAGCAGTACTTC
CASSLDRVNYEQYF
>TRBJ1-2|.|TRBD1|TRBV7-9
TGTGCCAGCAGCCCCCACCATGGGACAGGGGGATTTAGCTATGGCTACACCTTC
CASSPHHGTGGFSYGYTF
>TRBJ1-1|.|TRBD1|TRBV20-1
TGCAGTGCTAGCCGACAGGGTGAAGCTTTCTTT
CSASRQGEAFF